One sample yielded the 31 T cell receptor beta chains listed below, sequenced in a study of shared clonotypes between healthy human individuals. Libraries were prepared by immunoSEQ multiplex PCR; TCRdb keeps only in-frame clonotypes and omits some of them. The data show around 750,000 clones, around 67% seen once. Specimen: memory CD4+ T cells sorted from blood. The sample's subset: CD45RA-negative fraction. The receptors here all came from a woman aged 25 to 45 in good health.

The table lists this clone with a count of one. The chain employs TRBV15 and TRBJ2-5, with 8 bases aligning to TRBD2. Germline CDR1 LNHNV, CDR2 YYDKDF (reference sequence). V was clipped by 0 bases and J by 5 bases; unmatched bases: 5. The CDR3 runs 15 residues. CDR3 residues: CATSREREGHETQYF. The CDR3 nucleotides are TGTGCCACCAGCAGAGAACGGGAGGGCCACGAGACCCAGTACTTC.

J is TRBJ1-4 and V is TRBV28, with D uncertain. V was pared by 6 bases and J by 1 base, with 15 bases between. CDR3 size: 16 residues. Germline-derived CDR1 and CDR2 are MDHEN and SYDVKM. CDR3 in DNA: TGTGCCAGCAGGGCCCGTTTGGGTCGAACTAATGAAAAACTGTTTTTT. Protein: CASRARLGRTNEKLFF.

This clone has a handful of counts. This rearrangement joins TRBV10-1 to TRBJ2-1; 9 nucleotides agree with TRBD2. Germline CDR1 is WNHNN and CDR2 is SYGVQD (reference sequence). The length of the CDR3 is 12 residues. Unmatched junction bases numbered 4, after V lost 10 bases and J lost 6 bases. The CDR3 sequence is CATGTSSNEQFF. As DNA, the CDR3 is TGCGCCACCGGGACTAGCTCCAATGAGCAGTTCTTC.

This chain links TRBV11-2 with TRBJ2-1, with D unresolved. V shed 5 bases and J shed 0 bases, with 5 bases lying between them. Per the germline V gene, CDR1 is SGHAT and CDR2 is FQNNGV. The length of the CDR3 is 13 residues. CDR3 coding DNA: TGTGCCAGCAGCCAGGCCTCCTACAATGAGCAGTTCTTC. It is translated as CASSQASYNEQFF.

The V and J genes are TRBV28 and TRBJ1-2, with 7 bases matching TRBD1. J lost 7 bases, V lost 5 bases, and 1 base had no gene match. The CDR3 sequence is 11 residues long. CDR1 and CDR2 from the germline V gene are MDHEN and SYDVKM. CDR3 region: CASSDRVGYTF. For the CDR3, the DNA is TGTGCCAGCAGTGACAGGGTTGGCTACACCTTC.

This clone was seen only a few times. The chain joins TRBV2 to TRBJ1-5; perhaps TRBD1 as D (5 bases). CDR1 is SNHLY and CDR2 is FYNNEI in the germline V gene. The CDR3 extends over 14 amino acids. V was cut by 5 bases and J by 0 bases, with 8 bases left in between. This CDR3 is CASSLTASNQPQHF. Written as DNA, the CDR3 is TGTGCCAGCAGTTTGACAGCTAGCAATCAGCCCCAGCATTTT.

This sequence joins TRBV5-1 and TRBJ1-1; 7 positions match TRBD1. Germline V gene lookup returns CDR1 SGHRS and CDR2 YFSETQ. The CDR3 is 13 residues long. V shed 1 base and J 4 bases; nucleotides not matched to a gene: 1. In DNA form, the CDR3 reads TGCGCCAGCAGCTTGTACAGGGGCACTGAAGCTTTCTTT. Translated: CASSLYRGTEAFF.

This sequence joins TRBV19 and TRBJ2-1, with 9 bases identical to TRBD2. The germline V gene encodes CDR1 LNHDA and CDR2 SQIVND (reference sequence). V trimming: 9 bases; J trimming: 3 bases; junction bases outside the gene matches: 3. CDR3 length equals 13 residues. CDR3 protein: CASEREDYNEQFF. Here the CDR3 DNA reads TGTGCCAGCGAGCGGGAGGACTACAATGAGCAGTTCTTC.

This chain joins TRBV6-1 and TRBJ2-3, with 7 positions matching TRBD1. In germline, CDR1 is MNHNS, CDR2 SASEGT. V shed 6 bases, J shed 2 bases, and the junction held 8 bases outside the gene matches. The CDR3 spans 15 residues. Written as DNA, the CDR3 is TGTGCCAGCAGGGGGACAGAGCGTTACACAGATACGCAGTATTTT. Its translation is CASRGTERYTDTQYF.

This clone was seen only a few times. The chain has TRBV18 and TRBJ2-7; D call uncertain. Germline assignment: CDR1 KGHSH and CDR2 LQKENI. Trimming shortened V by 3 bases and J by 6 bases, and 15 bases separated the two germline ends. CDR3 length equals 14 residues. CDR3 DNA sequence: TGTGCCAGCTCACCTTGGAAAGGTTTCTCCGAGCAGTACTTC. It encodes CASSPWKGFSEQYF.

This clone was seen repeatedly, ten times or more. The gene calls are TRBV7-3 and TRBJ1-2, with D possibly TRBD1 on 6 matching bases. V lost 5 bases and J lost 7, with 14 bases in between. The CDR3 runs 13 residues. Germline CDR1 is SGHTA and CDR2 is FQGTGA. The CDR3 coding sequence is TGTGCCAGCAGCACGCAACGGGACACTGGCTACACCTTC. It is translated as CASSTQRDTGYTF. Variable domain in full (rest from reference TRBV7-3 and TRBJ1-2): GAGVSQTPSNKVTEKGKYVELRCDPISGHTALYWYRQSLGQGPEFLIYFQGTGAADDSGLPNDRFFAVRPEGSVSTLKIQRTERGDSAVYLCASSTQRDTGYTFGSGTRLTVV.

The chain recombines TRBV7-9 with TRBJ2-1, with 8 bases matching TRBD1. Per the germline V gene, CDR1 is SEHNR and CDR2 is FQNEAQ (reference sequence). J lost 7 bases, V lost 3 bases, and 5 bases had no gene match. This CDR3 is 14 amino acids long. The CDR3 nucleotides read TGTGCCAGCAGCTTTCGGACAGGGAGGAATGAGCAGTTCTTC. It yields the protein CASSFRTGRNEQFF.

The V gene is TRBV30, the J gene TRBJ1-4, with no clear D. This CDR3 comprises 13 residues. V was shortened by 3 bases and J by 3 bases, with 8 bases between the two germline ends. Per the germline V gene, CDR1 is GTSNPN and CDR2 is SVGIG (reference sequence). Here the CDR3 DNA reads TGTGCCTGGAGCGGCAGCGCTAATGAAAAACTGTTTTTT. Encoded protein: CAWSGSANEKLFF.

CDR3 sequence: CASSTQRNTEAFF. CDR3 nucleotides: TGTGCCAGCAGCACCCAGAGGAACACTGAAGCTTTCTTT. The J gene is TRBJ1-1, the V gene TRBV7-8; D ambiguous. V lost 5 bases and J lost 1, with 8 bases in between. This CDR3 spans 13 amino acids. Germline values: CDR1 SGHVS, CDR2 FQNEAQ.

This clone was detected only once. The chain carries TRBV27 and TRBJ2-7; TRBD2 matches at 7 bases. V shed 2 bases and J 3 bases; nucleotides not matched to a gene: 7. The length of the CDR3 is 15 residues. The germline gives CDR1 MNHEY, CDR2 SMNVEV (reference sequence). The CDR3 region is CASSLSWDYLYEQYF. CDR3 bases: TGTGCCAGCAGTTTAAGTTGGGACTACCTCTACGAGCAGTACTTC.

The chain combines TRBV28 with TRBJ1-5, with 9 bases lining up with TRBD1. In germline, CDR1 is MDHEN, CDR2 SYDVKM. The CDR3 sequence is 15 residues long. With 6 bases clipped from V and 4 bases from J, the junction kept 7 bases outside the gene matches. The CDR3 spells CASRVPGTGNQPQHF. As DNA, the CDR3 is TGTGCCAGCAGGGTACCGGGGACAGGGAATCAGCCCCAGCATTTT.

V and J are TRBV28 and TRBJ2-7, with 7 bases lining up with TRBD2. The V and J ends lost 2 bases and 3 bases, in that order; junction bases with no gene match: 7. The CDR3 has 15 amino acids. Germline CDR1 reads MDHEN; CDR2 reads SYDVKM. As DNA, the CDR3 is TGTGCCAGCAGTTTAAACGGCGGGAGCCTCTACGAGCAGTACTTC. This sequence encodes CASSLNGGSLYEQYF. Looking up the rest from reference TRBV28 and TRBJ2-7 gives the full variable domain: DVKVTQSSRYLVKRTGEKVFLECVQDMDHENMFWYRQDPGLGLRLIYFSYDVKMKEKGDIPEGYSVSREKKERFSLILESASTNQTSMYLCASSLNGGSLYEQYFGPGTRLTVT.

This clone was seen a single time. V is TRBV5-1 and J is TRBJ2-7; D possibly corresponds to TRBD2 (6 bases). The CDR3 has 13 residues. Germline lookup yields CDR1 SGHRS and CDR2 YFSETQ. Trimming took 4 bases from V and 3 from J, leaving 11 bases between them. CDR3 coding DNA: TGCGCCAGCAGCCCGGGACTGGGCTACGAGCAGTACTTC. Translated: CASSPGLGYEQYF.

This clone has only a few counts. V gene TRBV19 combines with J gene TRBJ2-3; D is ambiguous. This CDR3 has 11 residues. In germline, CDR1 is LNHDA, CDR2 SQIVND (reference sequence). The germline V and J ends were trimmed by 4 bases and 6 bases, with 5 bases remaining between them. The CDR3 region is CASSNVDTQYF. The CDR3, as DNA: TGTGCCAGTAGTAATGTCGATACGCAGTATTTT.

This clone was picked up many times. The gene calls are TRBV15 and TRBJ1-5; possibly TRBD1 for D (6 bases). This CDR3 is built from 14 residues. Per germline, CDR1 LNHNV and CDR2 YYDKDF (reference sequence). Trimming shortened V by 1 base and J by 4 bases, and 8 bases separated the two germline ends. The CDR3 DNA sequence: TGTGCCACCAGCAGAGGGGACATAAATCAGCCCCAGCATTTT. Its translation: CATSRGDINQPQHF. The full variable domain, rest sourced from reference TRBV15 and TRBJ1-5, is DAMVIQNPRYQVTQFGKPVTLSCSQTLNHNVMYWYQQKSSQAPKLLFHYYDKDFNNEADTPDNFQSRRPNTSFCFLDIRSPGLGDTAMYLCATSRGDINQPQHFGDGTRLSIL.

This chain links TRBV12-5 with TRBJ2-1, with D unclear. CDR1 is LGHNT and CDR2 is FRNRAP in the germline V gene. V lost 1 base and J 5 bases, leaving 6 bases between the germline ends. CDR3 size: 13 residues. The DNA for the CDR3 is TGTGCTAGTGGTTTGGGCTACCACAATGAGCAGTTCTTC. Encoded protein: CASGLGYHNEQFF.

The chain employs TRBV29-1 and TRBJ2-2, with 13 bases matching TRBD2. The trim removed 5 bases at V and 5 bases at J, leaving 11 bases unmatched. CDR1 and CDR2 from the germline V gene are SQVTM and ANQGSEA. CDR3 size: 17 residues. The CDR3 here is CSVSRVTSGGRTGELFF. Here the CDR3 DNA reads TGCAGCGTTTCCAGGGTGACTAGCGGGGGGAGGACCGGGGAGCTGTTTTTT.

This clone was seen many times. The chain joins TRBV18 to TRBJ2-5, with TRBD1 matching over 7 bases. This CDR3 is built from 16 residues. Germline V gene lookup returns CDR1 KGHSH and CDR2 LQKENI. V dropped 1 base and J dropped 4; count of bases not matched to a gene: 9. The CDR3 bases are TGTGCCAGCTCACCACAGGGGGCGTTGAATCGAGAGACCCAGTACTTC. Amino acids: CASSPQGALNRETQYF.

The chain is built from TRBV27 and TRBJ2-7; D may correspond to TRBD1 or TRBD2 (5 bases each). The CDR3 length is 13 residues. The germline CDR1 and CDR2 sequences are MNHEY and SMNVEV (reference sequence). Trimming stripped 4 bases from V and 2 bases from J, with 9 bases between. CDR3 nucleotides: TGTGCCAGCAGTTCCCCGGGGCCCTACGAGCAGTACTTC. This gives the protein CASSSPGPYEQYF.

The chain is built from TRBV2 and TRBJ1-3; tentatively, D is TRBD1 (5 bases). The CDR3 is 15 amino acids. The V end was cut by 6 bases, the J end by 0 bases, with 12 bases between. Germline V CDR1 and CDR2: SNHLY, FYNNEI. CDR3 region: CASRRGGSSGNTIYF. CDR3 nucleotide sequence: TGTGCCAGCAGGAGGGGAGGGTCCTCTGGAAACACCATATATTTT.

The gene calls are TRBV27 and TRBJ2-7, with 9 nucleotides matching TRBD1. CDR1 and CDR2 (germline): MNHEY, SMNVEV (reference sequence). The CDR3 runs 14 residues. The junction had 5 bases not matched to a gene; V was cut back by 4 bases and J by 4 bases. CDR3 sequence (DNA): TGTGCCAGCAGTTCGGGACAGGGACCATACGAGCAGTACTTC. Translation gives CASSSGQGPYEQYF.

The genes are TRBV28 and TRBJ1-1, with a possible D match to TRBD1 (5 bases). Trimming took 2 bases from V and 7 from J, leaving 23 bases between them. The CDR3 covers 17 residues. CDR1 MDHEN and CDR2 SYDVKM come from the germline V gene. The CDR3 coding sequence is TGTGCCAGCAGTTTAGGGAGTGGTGCGGGGGGTTTGGGTGAAGCTTTCTTT. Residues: CASSLGSGAGGLGEAFF.

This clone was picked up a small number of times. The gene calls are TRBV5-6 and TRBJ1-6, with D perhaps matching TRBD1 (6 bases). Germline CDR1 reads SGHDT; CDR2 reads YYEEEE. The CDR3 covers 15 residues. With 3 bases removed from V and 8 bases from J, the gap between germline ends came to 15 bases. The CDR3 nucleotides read TGTGCCAGCAGCTGGATGACAGGATGGGATTCACCCCTCCACTTT. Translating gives CASSWMTGWDSPLHF.

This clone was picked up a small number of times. The CDR3 region is CASSDRLAGDSEQFF. In nucleotides, the CDR3 is TGTGCCAGCAGCGATCGACTAGCGGGAGATTCTGAGCAGTTCTTC. The chain couples TRBV7-3 to TRBJ2-1, with 12 bases that match TRBD2. CDR3 length equals 15 residues. V dropped 5 bases and J dropped 9; count of bases not matched to a gene: 8. Germline V gene lookup returns CDR1 SGHTA and CDR2 FQGTGA.

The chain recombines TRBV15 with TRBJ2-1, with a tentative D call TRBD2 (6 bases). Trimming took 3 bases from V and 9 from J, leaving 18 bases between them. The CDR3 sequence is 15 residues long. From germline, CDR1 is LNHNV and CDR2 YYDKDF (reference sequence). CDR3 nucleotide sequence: TGTGCCACCAGCAGGGGGGGAGTCGCTAGGGGTGAGCAGTTCTTC. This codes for CATSRGGVARGEQFF.

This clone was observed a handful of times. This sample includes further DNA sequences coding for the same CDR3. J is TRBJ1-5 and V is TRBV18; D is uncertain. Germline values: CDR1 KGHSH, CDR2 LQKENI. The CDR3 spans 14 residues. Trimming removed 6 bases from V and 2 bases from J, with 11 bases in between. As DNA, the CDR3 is TGTGCCAGCTCGCCATCTGGGGGCAATCAGCCCCAGCATTTT. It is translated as CASSPSGGNQPQHF.